This T cell receptor beta chain was recorded in a study of blood T cell repertoires in COVID-19 (dated by TCRdb to the early 2020s). At the level of the whole study: Samples from collaborators originated in the United States, Italy and Spain and spanned both the acute and convalescent phases of COVID-19. The material from the prospective study consisted of cDNA or gDNA derived from T cells, B-cell-depleted T cells, or PBMCs. Deeply sampled blood TCRbeta repertoires from subjects exposed to, actively infected with, or recovered from COVID-19 were included in the dataset. The repertoires were released in a freely available public database intended as a resource for research on the immune response to SARS-CoV-2. Samples came from the ongoing ImmuneRACE study (first 160 participants) plus 1,254 subjects from 6 global collaborators. The sample metadata nearly always contained a de-identified subject ID, COVID-19 status, age in years and sex. Where available, HLA class I and class II types were obtained from metadata supplied by the sample provider rather than from assay-based typing. General study outcomes and caveats: The amount of clinical and demographic metadata varied by source and participant and was provided uncurated.

In regard to this clone: Its antigen specificity is not known. No much larger clonotype is one base removed from it; base qualities were not supplied.

In Seattle, one collaborating source enrolled patients while the infection was active and tracked those patients longitudinally over the course of disease. Each collaborating institution followed its own protocols to collect whole blood in K2EDTA tubes. For TCRbeta analysis, collaborators shipped samples in one of three forms: frozen whole blood, isolated PBMCs, or DNA extracted from either of those sample types. TCRbeta CDR3 regions were amplified from genomic DNA using the immunoSEQ Assay, a bias-controlled multiplex PCR. The authors' pipeline ran thus. The number of nucleated cells in each sample was estimated from the amplification of reference gene primers within the assay. To quantify the absolute abundance of each unique TCRbeta CDR3 rearrangement, sequence reads were collapsed and filtered. Productive Simpson clonality was computed per sample as the square root of Simpson's diversity index over productive rearrangements. In TCRdb, the immuneACCESS table is reduced to in-frame sequences with V and J assigned. These tables do not hold every clone; where another copy was compared, an unresolved V gene accounts for under half, and the others remain unexplained. That table gives V, J and clone size, and the DNA gave D and trimming. The sample profile shows approximately 240,000 clones; 83% of them were found once. Around 1.3% of the sample is held by the ten biggest clonotypes.

In the germline V gene (reference sequence), CDR1 corresponds to MNHEY and CDR2 to SMNVEV. Between the V and J ends, shortened by 7 bases and 0 bases respectively, the junction contains 21 bases. The CDR3, cysteine through phenylalanine, is 17 amino acids long. Kept here is only the CDR3 DNA, which spans 51 bases and is read in frame from base 1. The rearranged segments are TRBV27 and TRBJ1-2, and TRBD1 may be the D gene, going by 6 matching bases. The TCR originated in a woman aged 30 to 39 with COVID-19, enrolled during active disease. Sequenced input: peripheral blood. Here the CDR3 is given as CASTPTMGAPSNYGYTF. The sequence in DNA is TGTGCCAGCACCCCCACAATGGGGGCTCCTTCTAACTATGGCTACACCTTC.